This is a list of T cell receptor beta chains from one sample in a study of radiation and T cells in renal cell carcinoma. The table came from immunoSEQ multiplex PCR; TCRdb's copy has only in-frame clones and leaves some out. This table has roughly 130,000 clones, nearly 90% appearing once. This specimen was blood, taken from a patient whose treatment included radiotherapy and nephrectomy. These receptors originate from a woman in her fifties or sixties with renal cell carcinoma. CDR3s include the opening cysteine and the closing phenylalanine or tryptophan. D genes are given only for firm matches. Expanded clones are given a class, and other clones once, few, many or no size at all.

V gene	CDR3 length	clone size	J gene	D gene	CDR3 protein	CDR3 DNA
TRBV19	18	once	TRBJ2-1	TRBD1	CASSMRYALTGIKNEQFF	TGTGCCAGTAGTATGCGGTACGCGTTGACAGGGATTAAGAATGAGCAGTTCTTC
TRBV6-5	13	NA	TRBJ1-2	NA	CASSFAGPDGYTF	TGTGCCAGCAGTTTTGCTGGGCCCGATGGCTACACCTTC
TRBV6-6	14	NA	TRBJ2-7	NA	CASGLRDSFLEQYF	TGTGCCAGCGGACTACGGGACAGTTTTCTCGAGCAGTACTTC
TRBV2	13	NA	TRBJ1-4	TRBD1	CASGRDSREKLFF	TGTGCCAGCGGCCGGGACAGCAGGGAAAAACTGTTTTTT
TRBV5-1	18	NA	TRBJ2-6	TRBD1	CASSLGSGGNSGANVLTF	TGCGCCAGCAGCTTGGGGTCAGGGGGCAACTCTGGGGCCAACGTCCTGACTTTC
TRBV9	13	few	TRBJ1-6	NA	CASSVVGQGPLHF	TGTGCCAGCAGCGTAGTCGGGCAGGGACCCCTCCACTTT
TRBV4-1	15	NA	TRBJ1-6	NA	CASSQETVGDSPLHF	TGCGCCAGCAGCCAAGAGACCGTAGGGGATTCACCCCTCCACTTT
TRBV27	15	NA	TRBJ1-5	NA	CASSSDSYSNQPQHF	TGTGCCAGCAGCTCGGACAGTTATAGCAATCAGCCCCAGCATTTT
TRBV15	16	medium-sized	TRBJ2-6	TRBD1	CATSKDRNSGANVLTF	TGTGCCACCAGCAAGGACAGGAACTCTGGGGCCAACGTCCTGACTTTC
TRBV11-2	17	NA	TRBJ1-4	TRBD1	CASSFSTGTGVREKLFF	TGTGCCAGCAGCTTTTCAACGGGGACAGGGGTTCGGGAAAAACTGTTTTTT
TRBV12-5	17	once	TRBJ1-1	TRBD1	CASGFSTGTGEIAEAFF	TGTGCTAGTGGTTTTTCAACCGGGACAGGGGAGATCGCTGAAGCTTTCTTT
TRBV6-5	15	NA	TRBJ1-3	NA	CASSTDTSSGNTIYF	TGTGCCAGCAGTACGGACACTTCCTCTGGAAACACCATATATTTT
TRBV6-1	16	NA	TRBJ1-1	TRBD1	CASREISGTVNTEAFF	TGTGCCAGCCGTGAGATTTCGGGGACAGTCAACACTGAAGCTTTCTTT
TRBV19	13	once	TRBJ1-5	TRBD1	CASGTGHNQPQHF	TGTGCCAGTGGGACAGGGCACAATCAGCCCCAGCATTTT
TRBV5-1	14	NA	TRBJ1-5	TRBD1	CASSPGQGAQPQHF	TGCGCCAGCAGCCCTGGACAGGGGGCTCAGCCCCAGCATTTT
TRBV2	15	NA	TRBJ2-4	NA	CASPGRQVAKNIQYF	TGTGCCAGCCCCGGACGTCAGGTAGCCAAAAACATTCAGTACTTC
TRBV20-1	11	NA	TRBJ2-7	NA	CSAPRSSEQYF	TGCAGTGCTCCGAGAAGCTCCGAGCAGTACTTC
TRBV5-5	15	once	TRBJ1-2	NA	CASSPTRELGYGYTF	TGTGCCAGCAGCCCCACGAGGGAACTGGGCTATGGCTACACCTTC
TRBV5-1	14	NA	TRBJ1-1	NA	CASSLTIASTEAFF	TGCGCCAGCAGTTTGACCATAGCGAGCACTGAAGCTTTCTTT
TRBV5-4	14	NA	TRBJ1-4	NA	CASSPGRGNEKLFF	TGTGCCAGCAGCCCCGGACGGGGTAATGAAAAACTGTTTTTT
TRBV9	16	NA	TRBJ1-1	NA	CASSVVEGLRATEAFF	TGTGCCAGCAGCGTAGTGGAAGGGCTTCGGGCCACTGAAGCTTTCTTT
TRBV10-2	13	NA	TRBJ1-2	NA	CASAPGTAYGYTF	TGCGCCAGCGCCCCCGGGACTGCCTATGGCTACACCTTC
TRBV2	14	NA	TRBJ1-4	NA	CASSEKGWSEKLFF	TGTGCCAGCAGTGAAAAGGGTTGGAGTGAAAAACTGTTTTTT
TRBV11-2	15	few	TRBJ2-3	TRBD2	CASTRLAGGTDTQYF	TGTGCCAGCACCAGACTAGCGGGAGGTACTGATACGCAGTATTTT
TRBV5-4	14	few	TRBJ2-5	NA	CASSLAGRQETQYF	TGTGCCAGCAGCTTGGCCGGCAGACAAGAGACCCAGTACTTC
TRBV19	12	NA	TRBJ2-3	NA	CASRERTDTQYF	TGTGCCAGTAGGGAGCGCACAGATACGCAGTATTTT
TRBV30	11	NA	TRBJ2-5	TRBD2	CAWSTGGPIDF	TGTGCCTGGAGTACGGGGGGACCTATAGACTTC
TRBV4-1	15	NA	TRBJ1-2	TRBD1	CASSQGQGFNYGYTF	TGCGCCAGCAGCCAAGGACAGGGTTTTAACTATGGCTACACCTTC
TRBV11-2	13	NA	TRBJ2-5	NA	CASSLDREETQYF	TGTGCCAGCAGCTTAGATCGGGAAGAGACCCAGTACTTC
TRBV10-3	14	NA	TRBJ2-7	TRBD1	CAISGGQGAYEQYF	TGTGCCATCAGTGGCGGACAGGGGGCCTACGAGCAGTACTTC
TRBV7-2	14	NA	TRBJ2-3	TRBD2	CASSQSGGAFTQYF	TGTGCCAGCAGTCAAAGCGGGGGGGCTTTTACGCAGTATTTT
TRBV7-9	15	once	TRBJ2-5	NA	CASSPGTRFQETQYF	TGTGCCAGCAGCCCAGGAACTAGGTTCCAAGAGACCCAGTACTTC
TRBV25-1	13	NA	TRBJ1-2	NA	CASSDAGHSGYTF	TGTGCCAGCAGTGATGCAGGCCATAGCGGCTACACCTTC
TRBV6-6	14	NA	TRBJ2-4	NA	CASSYGGAKNIQYF	TGTGCCAGCAGTTACGGAGGAGCCAAAAACATTCAGTACTTC
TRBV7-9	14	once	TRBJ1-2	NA	CASSLARGTYGYTF	TGTGCCAGCAGCTTAGCCAGAGGCACCTATGGCTACACCTTC
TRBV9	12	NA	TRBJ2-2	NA	CASSVGTGELFF	TGTGCCAGCAGCGTAGGGACCGGGGAGCTGTTTTTT
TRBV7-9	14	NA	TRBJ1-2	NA	CASSLGGVAYGYTF	TGTGCCAGCAGCTTAGGGGGGGTTGCCTATGGCTACACCTTC
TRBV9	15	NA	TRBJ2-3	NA	CASSVEGTSTDTQYF	TGTGCCAGCAGCGTAGAGGGGACTAGCACAGATACGCAGTATTTT
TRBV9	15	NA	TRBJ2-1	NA	CASSVGGDGYNEQFF	TGTGCCAGCAGCGTAGGTGGCGACGGCTACAATGAGCAGTTCTTC
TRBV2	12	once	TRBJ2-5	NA	CASLGVQETQYF	TGTGCCAGCCTCGGGGTACAAGAGACCCAGTACTTC
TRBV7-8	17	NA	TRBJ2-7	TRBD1	CASSSLRGRNPFYEQYF	TGTGCCAGCAGCTCTCTCAGGGGGCGGAACCCCTTCTACGAGCAGTACTTC